This T cell receptor beta chain was recorded in a study of cytomegalovirus exposure and HLA in healthy donors (TCRdb year 2017). Background for the entire study: An earlier analysis of 587 of the donors reported 276 Gb of sequence data and 117 million unique TCR beta sequences obtained from around 190 million T cells. The study combined high-throughput TCR immunosequencing, statistical association of individual TCRs with disease status, and machine learning to predict cytomegalovirus infection status. Along with the approximately 650-subject first cohort, a separate validation cohort of over a hundred different subjects was used. Of the 398 genotyped donors, roughly 85% fell in the genetic ancestry cluster associated with self-reported Caucasian donors. HLA typing covered class I and class II loci at four-digit resolution. Every repertoire in the discovery cohort had been generated on one and the same sequencing platform. Because of strong linkage in the cohort, five DR-DQ haplotypes were treated as single units for association and clustering. Rather than drawing on any new phenotypic data, the later analysis identified candidate immune exposures from TCR beta sequences and the way those sequences occurred across donors. A later analysis re-examined previously published TCR beta repertoires from several hundred donors and added high-resolution HLA genotyping to investigate patterns of TCR occurrence. Typing coverage differed by locus: A, B, C, DRB1 and DQB1 were typed in about 629-640 donors, DQA1 in roughly 500, DPA1 in over 600, and DPB1 in 400 to 490. An early release that covered around 590 HLA-typed donors contained about 300 gigabases of sequencing data and 80 million or so unique TCR sequences. Using immunosequencing, the study profiled T cell repertoires from 500 to 800 subjects and related those repertoires to cytomegalovirus serostatus. On average, 235,054 unique TCR beta nucleotide sequences were sequenced per donor among 398 genotyped donors of the cohort, with roughly 20% of those sequences being non-productive. Donor age, sex, ethnicity and CMV serostatus were collected together with the repertoire data. In an earlier analysis of 500 to 650 of the donors, high-throughput TCR beta sequencing was used to judge whether each TCR beta V gene segment behaved as functional or pseudogenic. A later genetic analysis took genome-wide SNP genotypes for about three fifths of the roughly 670 donors and used that subset as a discovery cohort. The study was designed to test whether signatures of past pathogen exposure could be identified by cataloging public T cell receptors. Paper-wide results and their limitations: When HLA alleles, especially DR and DQ, strongly co-occurred, TCR associations were difficult to assign to individual alleles. The earlier analysis of approximately 590 of the donors excluded over 15 rarely observed V segments, including chromosome 9 orphons, because counts were too low. Immune exposure information for the cohort was limited to CMV serostatus. In a later genetic analysis, a missense DCLRE1C variant was associated with V-gene and J-gene trimming of TCR beta chains, and the association was replicated in an independent cohort. The classifier was reported to diagnose cytomegalovirus status with high specificity and sensitivity in both the original cohort and the validation cohort. Only TCR beta chains were sequenced in this cohort, and the absence of alpha or paired-chain data limited detectable features. An earlier analysis of approximately 590 of the donors showed that most TCR beta V segments appeared in productive rearrangements either about 87% or about 30% of the time, which broadly matched IMGT annotations. The study listed 164 TCR beta chains as associated with cytomegalovirus. A later analysis reported that several top co-occurrence clusters appeared linked to parvovirus B19, influenza, CMV and Epstein-Barr virus. Specific HLA alleles were associated with 15,000 to 20,000 TCR beta sequences at a false discovery rate of 0.05 in a later analysis. A cluster of highly shared sequence variants was judged likely to be a technical artifact of the sequencing pipeline. Because HLA typing was unavailable for some donors at each locus, only the typed subset was used in association tests. In a later analysis, most CMV-associated TCR beta chains were found to appear HLA-restricted, with HLA associations seemingly driven largely by CMV exposure. Roughly uniform sequencing depth across donors was assumed in presence/absence analyses, although this assumption may not hold. In vitro tests confirmed that a few of the cytomegalovirus-associated TCR beta chains recognize cytomegalovirus antigens. Across donors, most TCR sequences were observed very rarely, whereas some public TCRs were present in many individuals. In a later genetic analysis, fewer N-insertions in productive TCRs were reported among donors in an Asian-associated ancestry cluster than the approximately 630-donor mean. It was suggested by the authors that the approach could potentially be generalized to other disease states and immunological phenotypes. Some IMGT-functional V segments, including TRBV6-2 and TRBV6-3, could not be distinguished by the 87-base-pair reads and were therefore excluded. A later analysis found that HLA-associated TCR beta chains were more clonally expanded and had lower generation probabilities than equally common non-associated chains. Linkage disequilibrium might explain the correlated functional status among segregating V segments, but an unknown experimental factor could not be excluded. In a later analysis, TCR association rates were found to vary across HLA loci, with the most associated TCRs seen for DRB1 alleles and the fewest for HLA-C alleles. A further reported finding was that TCR beta sequences accurately predicted the HLA-A and HLA-B alleles for most subjects in the first cohort.

Reading from cysteine to phenylalanine, the CDR3 counts 15 amino acids. Only CDR3 DNA is held: 45 bases, read in frame from base 1. V loses 0 bases at its end and J loses 11 bases; junction bases beyond the gene matches: 2. The germline V gene (reference sequence) sets CDR1 to MNHEY and CDR2 to SMNVEV. Of note for this clone: Its specific antigen is unknown. One base away there is no much larger clone; base qualities are not given.

Library preparation employed the immunoSEQ multiplex PCR assay. The multiplex PCR relied on a mix of 60 forward primers for TCR Vbeta segments and 13 reverse primers for TCR Jbeta segments. The CDR3 region of rearranged TCR beta genes was amplified from genomic DNA with a multiplex PCR assay. The Illumina HiSeq System was used to sequence the amplified TCR beta libraries as 87-base-pair reads. Regarding the original processing steps: In a later analysis, around 80 million unique TCR beta chains were counted across the 500 to 850 repertoires, and around 10 million of these chains were shared by at least two donors. To remove PCR and sequencing errors, raw reads were error-corrected and collapsed into unique sequences using a nearest-neighbor algorithm that merged closely related sequences. Alignment of CDR3 sequences to IMGT reference sequences was used to assign V, D and J gene segments. For a sequence to be retained, a match of at least six nucleotides to both a V gene segment and a J gene segment was required. Rearrangements were classified as productive when the CDR3 lacked stop codons and remained in frame with V and J, and all other rearrangements were classified as non-productive. CDR3 was defined by IMGT convention, running from the second conserved V-encoded cysteine to the conserved J-encoded phenylalanine. The earlier analysis of some 550 of the donors excluded any sequence lacking an unambiguous match to a single V gene segment. An earlier analysis of fewer than 750 of the donors classified V segments as functional when productive rearrangements were above 56.7% and as segregating when the standard deviation between donors was above 5%. A statistical classification framework was built for diagnosing cytomegalovirus status from the catalog of TCR beta chain sequences. In a later analysis, V and J genes were assigned by comparing TCR nucleotide sequences against IMGT/GENE-DB human TR gene sequences. In a later analysis, CDR3 sequences and most-parsimonious VDJ recombination scenarios were assigned using the TCRdist pipeline. A later analysis defined each TCR beta chain by its CDR3 amino acid sequence plus V-gene family, and excluded reads lacking a unique V-gene family. To address suspected cross-contamination and a sequencing artifact, a later analysis removed over 500 highly shared, low-generation-probability nucleotide sequences. In a later analysis, a clonal expansion index for each public chain was calculated from normalized within-repertoire ranks of inferred template counts. Generation probabilities in a later analysis came from a VDJ recombination model fitted to out-of-frame rearrangements, and those results were checked against IGoR. In a later analysis, TCR-TCR, TCR-HLA and TCR-CMV co-occurrence was scored with hypergeometric tests, and a repertoire-size bias correction was applied to TCR pairs. To estimate false discovery rates, a later analysis permuted the HLA or CMV assignments 20 times. A later analysis grouped co-occurring TCRs with DBSCAN, adding TCRdist sequence similarity when clustering within HLA-allele-positive subsets. Repertoires with fewer than 30,000 or more than 120,000 public chains, plus five repertoires with anomalous nucleotide sharing, were excluded from co-occurrence clustering. TCRdb stores this immuneACCESS table with in-frame sequences only. Part of the clones is absent; in the studies checked, under half of the shortfall reflects unresolved V genes, and no reason is known for the rest. D and trimming were read from the DNA, whereas the V and J calls and clone size are those reported in that table. This sample holds 150,000 or so clones; approximately 79% were observed only once. The leading ten clones occupy 6.5% to 7% of the sample.

The cohort comprised 670 or so healthy bone marrow donors. Cohort members were all nominally healthy when sampled, although unrecorded immune exposures were likely present. The donor was CMV seropositive and belonged to the group of 250 to 350 seropositive cohort members. Every donor gave a peripheral blood sample, and the peripheral blood mononuclear cells from that sample were used for TCR beta sequencing. Genomic DNA extraction from the blood cell samples was performed with the Qiagen DNeasy Blood Extraction Kit. The TCR was taken from a woman between 35 and 50 years old in good health and CMV-seropositive. The sample was PBMCs. The chain is made from TRBV27 and TRBJ1-6, with 12 junctional bases fitting TRBD1. This receptor has the CDR3 CASSLSGQGATPLHF. The bases are TGTGCCAGCAGTTTATCGGGACAGGGGGCTACACCCCTCCACTTT.